A single sample is the source of the 29 T cell receptor beta chains below, sequenced in a study of Ad26.COV2.S vaccination and SARS-CoV-2 variants. Clones were sequenced by immunoSEQ multiplex PCR, and TCRdb holds only the in-frame ones, with some missing. The sample records 300,000 to 350,000 clones, about 87% being singletons. This sample's treatment: around 19 received Ad26.COV2.S at low or high dose, single or two shots; 5 received placebo; per-sample allocation not given. Specimen acquisition occurred on day 63 following the initial vaccine or placebo injection. The sample consisted of peripheral blood, taken in a trial of Ad26.COV2.S vaccine versus placebo. The receptors come from a person between 18 and 60 years old who received the Ad26.COV2.S COVID-19 vaccine or a placebo.

V usage is TRBV11-3 and J usage is TRBJ2-2, with 10 positions matching TRBD2. From germline, CDR1 is SGHNT and CDR2 YENEEA. CDR3 length: 15 residues. J gave up 7 bases and V 4 bases, and 6 bases lay outside the gene matches. Here the CDR3 DNA reads TGTGCCAGCAGCTCGGTAGCGGGAGGAGGCGGGGAGCTGTTTTTT. The encoded protein is CASSSVAGGGGELFF.

The rearrangement links TRBV4-3 to TRBJ1-1, with D perhaps TRBD1 (5 bases). CDR3 length: 13 residues. The V gene lost 4 bases and the J gene lost 4 bases, with 10 bases spanning the gap. Germline-derived CDR1 and CDR2 are LGHNA and YSLEER. CDR3 protein: CASSRGGGTEAFF. The CDR3 DNA follows: TGCGCCAGCAGCCGGGGCGGGGGCACTGAAGCTTTCTTT.

This clone was observed a single time. This chain joins TRBV29-1 and TRBJ2-2; 14 nucleotides align to TRBD2. This CDR3 has 16 amino acids. J lost 5 bases, V lost 7 bases, and 9 bases had no gene match. The germline gives CDR1 SQVTM, CDR2 ANQGSEA. In DNA, the CDR3 is TGCAGCGCCGGGACTAGCGGGGGCCTAATTACCGGGGAGCTGTTTTTT. It encodes CSAGTSGGLITGELFF.

This clone was seen a handful of times. V gene TRBV9 combines with J gene TRBJ1-3, with no clear D. Germline values: CDR1 SGDLS, CDR2 YYNGEE. V was pared by 0 bases and J by 3 bases, with 4 bases between. This CDR3 is built from 13 residues. CDR3 nucleotides: TGTGCCAGCAGCGTAGTTCTTGGAAACACCATATATTTT. This gives the protein CASSVVLGNTIYF.

The chain employs TRBV29-1 and TRBJ1-6, with 9 bases lining up with TRBD1. Germline V gives CDR1 SQVTM, CDR2 ANQGSEA. The CDR3 extends over 13 amino acids. V was clipped by 7 bases and J by 9 bases; unmatched bases: 7. CDR3 in DNA: TGCAGCGCTCGGGACAGGGAGGCTTCACCCCTCCACTTT. It is translated as CSARDREASPLHF.

V is TRBV2 and J is TRBJ2-1, with 9 bases fitting TRBD1. The V gene end was trimmed by 3 bases and the J gene end by 7 bases; junction bases not matched to a gene: 7. CDR1 and CDR2 (germline): SNHLY, FYNNEI. The CDR3 is made up of 15 amino acids. The DNA of the CDR3 is TGTGCCAGCAGTGAGCGGGGACAGGGAGGTAATGAGCAGTTCTTC. This translates into CASSERGQGGNEQFF.

There are a few counts of this clone. This sample also contains other DNA sequences that code for the same CDR3. J is TRBJ2-5 and V is TRBV7-2; possible D gene TRBD2, 7 bases. From germline, CDR1 is SGHTA and CDR2 FQGNSA. The CDR3 has 16 residues. V lost 4 bases and J 5 bases, leaving 20 bases between the germline ends. CDR3 sequence: CASSSFPRGRGETQYF. For the CDR3, the DNA is TGTGCCAGCAGCTCATTTCCCCGGGGGAGGGGGGAGACCCAGTACTTC.

This clone was found a few times. J is TRBJ1-1 and V is TRBV5-6, with TRBD1 matching over 7 bases. Germline V CDR1 and CDR2: SGHDT, YYEEEE. This CDR3 is 14 amino acids long. V trimming: 3 bases; J trimming: 6 bases; junction bases outside the gene matches: 8. The CDR3 region has the DNA TGTGCCAGCAGCTCGGCAGGGGGTCTCGCTGAAGCTTTCTTT. This translates into CASSSAGGLAEAFF.

V gene TRBV10-1 combines with J gene TRBJ1-3; D remains unclear. Germline-derived CDR1 and CDR2 are WNHNN and SYGVQD (reference sequence). The V end lost 10 bases, the J end lost 3 bases, and 13 bases lay between the germline ends. The CDR3 loop spans 13 amino acids. The CDR3 region has the DNA TGCGCCAACTCTATGTTGGATGGAAACACCATATATTTT. It is translated as CANSMLDGNTIYF.

Only a few counts were recorded for this clone. The rearrangement joins TRBV5-4 to TRBJ2-5; 7 bases are shared with TRBD2. J gave up 5 bases and V 5 bases, and 9 bases lay outside the gene matches. The CDR3 has 14 residues. Germline loops: CDR1 SGHNT, CDR2 YYREEE (reference sequence). For the CDR3, the DNA is TGTGCCAGCAGTCCCCCGGGAGCGGGGGAGACCCAGTACTTC. The encoded protein is CASSPPGAGETQYF.

This clone was counted only a few times. This chain links TRBV14 with TRBJ1-1; TRBD1 might be the D (6 bases). V was shortened by 3 bases and J by 0 bases, with 8 bases between the two germline ends. CDR1 and CDR2 from the germline V gene are SGHDN and FVKESK. The CDR3 consists of 14 residues. CDR3 region: CASSHRGLNTEAFF. CDR3 nucleotide sequence: TGTGCCAGCAGCCACAGGGGATTGAACACTGAAGCTTTCTTT. Drawing the rest from reference TRBV14 and TRBJ1-1, the complete variable domain is EAGVTQFPSHSVIEKGQTVTLRCDPISGHDNLYWYRRVMGKEIKFLLHFVKESKQDESGMPNNRFLAERTGGTYSTLKVQPAELEDSGVYFCASSHRGLNTEAFFGQGTRLTVV.

This rearrangement joins TRBV7-3 to TRBJ1-1; maybe TRBD1 (6 bases). Germline V CDR1 and CDR2: SGHTA, FQGTGA. CDR3 length: 15 residues. The germline V and J ends were trimmed by 5 bases and 2 bases, with 15 bases remaining between them. DNA of the CDR3: TGTGCCAGCAGCACAACGGGACAAAGTAACACTGAAGCTTTCTTT. Amino acids: CASSTTGQSNTEAFF. Full variable domain (missing parts from reference TRBV7-3 and TRBJ1-1): GAGVSQTPSNKVTEKGKYVELRCDPISGHTALYWYRQSLGQGPEFLIYFQGTGAADDSGLPNDRFFAVRPEGSVSTLKIQRTERGDSAVYLCASSTTGQSNTEAFFGQGTRLTVV.

This sequence joins TRBV6-5 and TRBJ2-2; D may be TRBD1 (5 bases). Trimming pared 8 bases from V and 7 bases from J, leaving 20 bases between. CDR3 length: 15 amino acids. Germline V CDR1 and CDR2: MNHEY, SVGAGI. The CDR3 coding sequence is TGTGCCAGCTCAACCAGTGGGGCCGTCGGCGGGGAGCTGTTTTTT. It encodes CASSTSGAVGGELFF.

This clone occurred a few times. V gene TRBV24-1 combines with J gene TRBJ1-1, with 7 bases identical to TRBD1. The trim removed 3 bases at V and 7 bases at J, leaving 4 bases unmatched. CDR3 length equals 13 residues. Germline lookup yields CDR1 KGHDR and CDR2 SFDVKD. The CDR3 reads CATSDGAGGEAFF. In DNA form, the CDR3 reads TGTGCCACCAGTGATGGGGCAGGGGGTGAAGCTTTCTTT.

Regarding this clone: The same CDR3 also results from other DNA sequences found in this sample. The chain combines TRBV28 with TRBJ1-2, with a tentative D call TRBD1 (5 bases). This CDR3 is 12 amino acids long. Trimming cost V 3 bases and J 5 bases, with 7 bases left between them. CDR1 and CDR2 (germline): MDHEN, SYDVKM. For the CDR3, the DNA is TGTGCCAGCAGTTTGGGGGGTTATGGCTACACCTTC. Amino acids: CASSLGGYGYTF.

This clone was observed a single time. This chain joins TRBV18 and TRBJ1-5; TRBD1 matches at 8 bases. The CDR3 is made up of 16 amino acids. J was trimmed by 4 bases and V by 3 bases; bases with no gene match: 8. Germline V lookup: CDR1 KGHSH, CDR2 LQKENI. CDR3 sequence: CASSPQRTGLNQPQHF. CDR3 coding DNA: TGTGCCAGCTCACCTCAGCGGACAGGGTTGAATCAGCCCCAGCATTTT.

In this sample, this clone turned up once. The rearrangement uses TRBV15 and TRBJ1-5; TRBD1 matches 7 bases. V lost 0 bases, J lost 4 bases, and 9 bases stayed unmatched. The CDR3 sequence is 17 residues long. Germline CDR1 is LNHNV and CDR2 is YYDKDF (reference sequence). This CDR3 is CATSRERTGALNQPQHF. The CDR3 nucleotides are TGTGCCACCAGCAGAGAACGTACAGGGGCCCTTAATCAGCCCCAGCATTTT.

This clone was observed a single time. The same CDR3 also results from other DNA sequences found in this sample. V usage is TRBV12-3 or TRBV12-4 and J usage is TRBJ2-7; maybe TRBD1 (6 bases). The length of the CDR3 is 12 residues. The V end lost 5 bases, the J end lost 4 bases, and 9 bases lay between the germline ends. The CDR3, as DNA: TGTGCCAGCAGTCCTACAGGGTACGAGCAGTACTTC. This translates into CASSPTGYEQYF.

The chain is built from TRBV7-9 and TRBJ2-3; 8 bases are shared with TRBD1. The V and J ends lost 1 base and 6 bases, in that order; junction bases with no gene match: 9. The CDR3 has 16 residues. Germline CDR1 SEHNR, CDR2 FQNEAQ (reference sequence). In DNA form, the CDR3 reads TGTGCCAGCAGCTTAGGGTCTCAGGGGGCAGGGGATACGCAGTATTTT. This encodes CASSLGSQGAGDTQYF.

The genes are TRBV7-2 and TRBJ1-3; D may be TRBD1 (5 bases). CDR1 and CDR2 (germline): SGHTA, FQGNSA. V shed 4 bases and J shed 1 base, with 8 bases lying between them. The CDR3 covers 14 residues. The CDR3 coding sequence is TGTGCCAGCAGCTCCAGGGTTTCTGGAAACACCATATATTTT. As protein: CASSSRVSGNTIYF.

The rearrangement links TRBV27 to TRBJ1-6; no clear D gene. Germline V gives CDR1 MNHEY, CDR2 SMNVEV (reference sequence). V was shortened by 2 bases and J by 6 bases, with 8 bases between the two germline ends. The CDR3 loop spans 14 amino acids. CDR3 amino acids: CASSLPQPNSPLHF. The CDR3 nucleotides are TGTGCCAGCAGTTTACCCCAGCCTAATTCACCCCTCCACTTT.

The chain recombines TRBV19 with TRBJ1-4, with D possibly TRBD1 on 6 matching bases. Germline V gene sequence: CDR1 LNHDA, CDR2 SQIVND (reference sequence). The CDR3 is made up of 15 amino acids. V was trimmed by 7 bases and J by 6 bases, leaving 18 bases between them. This chain's CDR3 is CASTPLGGGDEKLFF. CDR3 nucleotide sequence: TGTGCCAGTACCCCTTTGGGGGGCGGAGATGAAAAACTGTTTTTT.

This clone has a single count. The chain combines TRBV24-1 with TRBJ2-3; 14 bases line up with TRBD2. The CDR3 extends over 16 amino acids. Germline values: CDR1 KGHDR, CDR2 SFDVKD. The trim removed 5 bases at V and 7 bases at J, leaving 7 bases unmatched. This chain's CDR3 is CATSAPGLAGAYTQYF. Written as DNA, the CDR3 is TGTGCCACCAGTGCGCCGGGACTAGCGGGGGCATATACGCAGTATTTT.

This clone was seen only once. V gene TRBV30 combines with J gene TRBJ2-1, with D perhaps matching TRBD1 or TRBD2 (6 bases each). CDR1 and CDR2 from the germline V gene are GTSNPN and SVGIG (reference sequence). V lost 4 bases to trimming and J lost 8 bases, with 15 bases between them. The CDR3 has 13 residues. CDR3 coding DNA: TGTGCCTGGACCGGCGACGGGGGCCATGAGCAGTTCTTC. It codes for CAWTGDGGHEQFF.

The V gene is TRBV5-1, the J gene TRBJ1-2, with D tentatively TRBD1 (6 bases). In germline, CDR1 is SGHRS, CDR2 YFSETQ. The V and J ends lost 3 bases and 3 bases respectively, with 9 bases between them. The CDR3 consists of 13 residues. The CDR3: CASSYSGDYGYTF. The CDR3 region has the DNA TGCGCCAGCAGCTATTCAGGGGACTATGGCTACACCTTC.

The V call is TRBV30, the J call TRBJ1-6; D might be TRBD1 (6 bases). Deletions cut 4 bases from V and 2 bases from J, with 12 bases between. CDR3 length equals 15 residues. Per the germline V gene, CDR1 is GTSNPN and CDR2 is SVGIG (reference sequence). The CDR3 spells CAWMNRAAYNSPLHF. The CDR3 bases are TGTGCCTGGATGAACAGGGCGGCCTATAATTCACCCCTCCACTTT.

The table lists this clone with a count of one. The chain couples TRBV7-3 to TRBJ2-1; 15 bases are a match to TRBD2. V shed 5 bases and J 6 bases; nucleotides not matched to a gene: 5. The V gene's germline CDR1 is SGHTA and CDR2 FQGTGA. This CDR3 has 16 residues. CDR3 sequence: CASSPSGLAGGNEQFF. CDR3 DNA: TGTGCCAGCAGCCCCTCGGGACTAGCGGGGGGCAATGAGCAGTTCTTC.

This chain connects TRBV5-1 to TRBJ2-7, with D unclear. The CDR3 is 11 amino acids. The V and J ends lost 4 bases and 3 bases respectively, with 5 bases between them. CDR1 and CDR2 from the germline V gene are SGHRS and YFSETQ. DNA for the CDR3: TGCGCCAGCAGCCCGGACTACGAGCAGTACTTC. Amino acid sequence: CASSPDYEQYF.

This clone turned up a few times. The chain recombines TRBV9 with TRBJ1-5; no reliable D call. The ends were cut back, 0 bases at V and 3 bases at J, with 10 bases in the middle. Germline CDR1 and CDR2: SGDLS and YYNGEE. The CDR3 is 15 amino acids. The CDR3 here is CASSVGHGPNQPQHF. Here the CDR3 DNA reads TGTGCCAGCAGCGTAGGACATGGACCCAATCAGCCCCAGCATTTT.